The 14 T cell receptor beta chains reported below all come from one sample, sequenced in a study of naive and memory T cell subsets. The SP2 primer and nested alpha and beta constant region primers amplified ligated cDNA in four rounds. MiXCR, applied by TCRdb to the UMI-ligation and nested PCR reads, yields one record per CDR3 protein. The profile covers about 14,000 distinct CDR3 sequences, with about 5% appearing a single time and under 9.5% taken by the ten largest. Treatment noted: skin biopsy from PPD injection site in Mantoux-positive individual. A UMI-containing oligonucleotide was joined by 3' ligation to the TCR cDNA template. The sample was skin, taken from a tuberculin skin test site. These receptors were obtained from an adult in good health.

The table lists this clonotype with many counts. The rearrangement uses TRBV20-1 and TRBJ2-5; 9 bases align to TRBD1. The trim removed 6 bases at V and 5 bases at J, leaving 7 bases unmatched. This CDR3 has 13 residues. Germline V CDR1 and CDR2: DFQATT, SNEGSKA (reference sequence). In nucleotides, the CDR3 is TGCAGTGCCTGGACAGGGGCGATTGAGACCCAGTACTTC. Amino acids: CSAWTGAIETQYF.

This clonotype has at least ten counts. The CDR3 bases are TGTGCCAGCAGCCCGTCCCGTGCTGCGGGGGGAGGAGATGAGCAGTTCTTC. The encoded protein is CASSPSRAAGGGDEQFF. The rearrangement links TRBV3-1 to TRBJ2-1; the match to TRBD2 covers 8 bases. The CDR3 length is 17 residues. Germline V gives CDR1 LGHDT, CDR2 YNNKEL (reference sequence). Losses at the gene ends were 4 bases for V and 8 bases for J; bases not matched to a gene: 16.

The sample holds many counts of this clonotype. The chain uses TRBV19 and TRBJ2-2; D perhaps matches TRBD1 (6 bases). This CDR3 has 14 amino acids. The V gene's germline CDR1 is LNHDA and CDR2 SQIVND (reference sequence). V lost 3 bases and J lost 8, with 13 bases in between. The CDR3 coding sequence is TGTGCCAGTAGTATTATGTGGGGACAAGGGGAGCTGTTTTTT. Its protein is CASSIMWGQGELFF.

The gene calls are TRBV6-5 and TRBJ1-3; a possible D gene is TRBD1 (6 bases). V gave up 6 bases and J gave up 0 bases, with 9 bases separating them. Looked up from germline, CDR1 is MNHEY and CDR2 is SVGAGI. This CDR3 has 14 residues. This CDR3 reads CASRTGTSGNTIYF. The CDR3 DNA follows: TGTGCCAGCAGGACAGGTACCTCTGGAAACACCATATATTTT.

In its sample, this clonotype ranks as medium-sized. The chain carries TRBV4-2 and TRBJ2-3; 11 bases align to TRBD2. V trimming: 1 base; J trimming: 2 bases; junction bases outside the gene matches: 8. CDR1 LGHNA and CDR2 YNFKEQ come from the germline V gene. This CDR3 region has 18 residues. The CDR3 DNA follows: TGTGCCAGCAGCCAAGTAGGGGTAGCGGGGGGGCCCACAGATACGCAGTATTTT. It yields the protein CASSQVGVAGGPTDTQYF.

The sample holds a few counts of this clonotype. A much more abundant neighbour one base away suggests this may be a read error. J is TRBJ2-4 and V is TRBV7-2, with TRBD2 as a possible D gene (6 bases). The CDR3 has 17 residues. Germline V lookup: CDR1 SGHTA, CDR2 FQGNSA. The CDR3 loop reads CVSSGGTAARAKNIQYF. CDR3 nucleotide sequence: TGTGTCAGCAGCGGAGGGACCGCAGCCCGGGCCAAAAACATTCAGTACTTC.

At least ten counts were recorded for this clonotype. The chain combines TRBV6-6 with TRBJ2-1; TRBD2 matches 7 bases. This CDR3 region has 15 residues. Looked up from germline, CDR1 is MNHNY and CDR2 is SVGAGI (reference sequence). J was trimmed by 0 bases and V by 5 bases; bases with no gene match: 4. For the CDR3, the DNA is TGTGCCAGCAGTCAGGCTAGCGGCTCCTACAATGAGCAGTTCTTC. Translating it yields CASSQASGSYNEQFF.

CDR3 sequence (DNA): TGTGCCAGCAGGGATACCGGGACAGGGGGGTACGAGCAGTACTTC. Its protein product is CASRDTGTGGYEQYF. This chain joins TRBV14 and TRBJ2-7; 11 bases agree with TRBD1. V shed 6 bases, J shed 4 bases, and the junction held 8 bases outside the gene matches. Per germline, CDR1 SGHDN and CDR2 FVKESK. There are 15 residues in the CDR3.

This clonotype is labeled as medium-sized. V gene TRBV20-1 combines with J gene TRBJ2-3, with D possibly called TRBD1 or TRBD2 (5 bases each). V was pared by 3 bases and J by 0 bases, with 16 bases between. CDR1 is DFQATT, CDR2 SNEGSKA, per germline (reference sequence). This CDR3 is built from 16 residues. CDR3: CSARGPGVSSTDTQYF. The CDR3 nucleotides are TGCAGTGCTAGGGGACCGGGCGTCTCTAGCACAGATACGCAGTATTTT.

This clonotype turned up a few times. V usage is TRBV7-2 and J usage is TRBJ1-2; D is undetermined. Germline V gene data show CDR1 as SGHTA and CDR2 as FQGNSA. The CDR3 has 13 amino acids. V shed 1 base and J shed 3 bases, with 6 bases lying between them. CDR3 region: CASSLDPYYGYTF. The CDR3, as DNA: TGTGCCAGCAGCTTAGACCCATACTATGGCTACACCTTC.

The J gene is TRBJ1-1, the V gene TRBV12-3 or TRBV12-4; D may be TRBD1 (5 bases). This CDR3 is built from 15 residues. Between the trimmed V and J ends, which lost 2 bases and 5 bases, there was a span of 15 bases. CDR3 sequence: CASSLSKWGRTEAFF. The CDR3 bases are TGTGCCAGCAGTTTAAGTAAGTGGGGCAGGACTGAAGCTTTCTTT.

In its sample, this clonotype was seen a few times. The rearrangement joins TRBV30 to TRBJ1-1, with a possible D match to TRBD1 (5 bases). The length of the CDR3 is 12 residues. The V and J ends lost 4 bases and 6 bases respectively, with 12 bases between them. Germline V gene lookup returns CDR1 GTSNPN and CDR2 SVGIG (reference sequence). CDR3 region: CAWTPGQSEAFF. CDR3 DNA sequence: TGTGCCTGGACACCAGGGCAGTCTGAAGCTTTCTTT.

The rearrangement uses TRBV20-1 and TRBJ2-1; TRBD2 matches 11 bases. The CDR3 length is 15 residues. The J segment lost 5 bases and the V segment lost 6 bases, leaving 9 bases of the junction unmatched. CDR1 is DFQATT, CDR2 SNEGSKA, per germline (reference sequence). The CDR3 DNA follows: TGCAGTGCAACCTTCTTTAGCGGGAGGGACAATGAGCAGTTCTTC. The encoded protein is CSATFFSGRDNEQFF.

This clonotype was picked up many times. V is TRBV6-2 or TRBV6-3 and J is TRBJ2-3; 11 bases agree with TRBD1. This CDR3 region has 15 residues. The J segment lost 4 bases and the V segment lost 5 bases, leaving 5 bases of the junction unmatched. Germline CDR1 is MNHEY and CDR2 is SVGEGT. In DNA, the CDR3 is TGTGCCAGCAGTCGGACAGGGGGCTGGGCAGATACGCAGTATTTT. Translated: CASSRTGGWADTQYF.